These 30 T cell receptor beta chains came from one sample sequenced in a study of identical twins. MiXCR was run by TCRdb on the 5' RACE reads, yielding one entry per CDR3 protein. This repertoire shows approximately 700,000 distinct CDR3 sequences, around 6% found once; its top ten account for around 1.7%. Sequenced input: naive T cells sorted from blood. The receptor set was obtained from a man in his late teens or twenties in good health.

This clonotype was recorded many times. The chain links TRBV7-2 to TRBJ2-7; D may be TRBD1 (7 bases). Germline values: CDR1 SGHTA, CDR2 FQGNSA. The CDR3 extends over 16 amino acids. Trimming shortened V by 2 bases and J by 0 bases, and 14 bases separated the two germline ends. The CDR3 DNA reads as TGTGCCAGCAGCTTACGATCCAGGGGGGTCTCCTACGAGCAGTACTTC. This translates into CASSLRSRGVSYEQYF. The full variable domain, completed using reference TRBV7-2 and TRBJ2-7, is GAGVSQSPSNKVTEKGKDVELRCDPISGHTALYWYRQSLGQGLEFLIYFQGNSAPDKSGLPSDRFSAERTGGSVSTLTIQRTQQEDSAVYLCASSLRSRGVSYEQYFGPGTRLTVT.

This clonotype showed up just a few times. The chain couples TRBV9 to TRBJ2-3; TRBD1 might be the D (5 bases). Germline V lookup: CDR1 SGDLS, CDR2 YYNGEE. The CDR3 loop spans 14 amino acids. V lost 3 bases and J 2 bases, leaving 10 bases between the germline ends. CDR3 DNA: TGTGCCAGCAGCGCAACAGGCTACACAGATACGCAGTATTTT. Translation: CASSATGYTDTQYF.

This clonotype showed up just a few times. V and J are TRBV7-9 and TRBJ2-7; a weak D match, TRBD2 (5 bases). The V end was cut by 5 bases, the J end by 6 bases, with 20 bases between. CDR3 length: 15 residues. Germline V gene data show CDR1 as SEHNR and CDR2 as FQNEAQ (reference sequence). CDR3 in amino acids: CASSQIKTSRGEQYF. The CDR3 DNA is TGTGCCAGCAGCCAGATCAAGACATCTCGGGGCGAGCAGTACTTC.

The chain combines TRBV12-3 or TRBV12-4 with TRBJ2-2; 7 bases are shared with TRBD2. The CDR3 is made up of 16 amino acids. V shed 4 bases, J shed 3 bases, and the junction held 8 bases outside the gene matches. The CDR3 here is CASSYGGRAYTGELFF. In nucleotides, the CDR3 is TGTGCCAGCAGTTATGGCGGGAGAGCGTACACCGGGGAGCTGTTTTTT.

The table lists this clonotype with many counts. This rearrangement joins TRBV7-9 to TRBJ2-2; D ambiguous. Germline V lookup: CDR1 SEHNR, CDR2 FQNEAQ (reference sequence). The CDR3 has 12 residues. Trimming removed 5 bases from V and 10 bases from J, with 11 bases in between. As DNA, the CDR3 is TGTGCCAGCAGCCCAAAGGTTTCGGAGCTGTTTTTT. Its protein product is CASSPKVSELFF.

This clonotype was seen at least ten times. Here the CDR3 reads CASSSTTGHYEQYF. As DNA, the CDR3 is TGCGCCAGCAGCTCAACCACAGGCCACTACGAGCAGTACTTC. The chain joins TRBV4-3 to TRBJ2-7; TRBD1 is a possible D gene (5 bases). V lost 5 bases and J 3 bases, leaving 14 bases between the germline ends. The germline V gene encodes CDR1 LGHNA and CDR2 YSLEER. CDR3 length equals 14 residues.

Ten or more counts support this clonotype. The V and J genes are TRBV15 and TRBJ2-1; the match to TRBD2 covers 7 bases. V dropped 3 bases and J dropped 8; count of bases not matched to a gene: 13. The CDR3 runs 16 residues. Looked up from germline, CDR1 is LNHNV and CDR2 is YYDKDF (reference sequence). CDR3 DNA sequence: TGTGCCACCAGCAGGTCCCCCGAGGGAGGGAGCGATGAGCAGTTCTTC. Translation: CATSRSPEGGSDEQFF.

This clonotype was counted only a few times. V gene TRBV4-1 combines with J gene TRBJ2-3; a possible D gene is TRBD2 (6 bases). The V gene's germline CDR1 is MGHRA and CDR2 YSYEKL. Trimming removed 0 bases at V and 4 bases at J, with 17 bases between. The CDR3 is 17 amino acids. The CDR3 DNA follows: TGCGCCAGCAGCCAAGATCGTATTGGAGGGCCGGCAGATACGCAGTATTTT. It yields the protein CASSQDRIGGPADTQYF.

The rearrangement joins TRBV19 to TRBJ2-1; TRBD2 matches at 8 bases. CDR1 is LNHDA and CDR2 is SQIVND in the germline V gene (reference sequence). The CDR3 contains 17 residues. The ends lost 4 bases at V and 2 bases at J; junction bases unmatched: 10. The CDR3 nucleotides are TGTGCCAGTAGTAATACACAAGCGGGAGTTACCTACAATGAGCAGTTCTTC. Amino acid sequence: CASSNTQAGVTYNEQFF.

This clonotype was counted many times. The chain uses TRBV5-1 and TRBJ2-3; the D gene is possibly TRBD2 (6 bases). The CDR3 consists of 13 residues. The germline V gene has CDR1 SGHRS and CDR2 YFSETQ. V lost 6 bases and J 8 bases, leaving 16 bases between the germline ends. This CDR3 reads CASTPQNSGTQYF. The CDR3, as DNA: TGCGCCAGCACCCCGCAAAATAGCGGTACGCAGTATTTT.

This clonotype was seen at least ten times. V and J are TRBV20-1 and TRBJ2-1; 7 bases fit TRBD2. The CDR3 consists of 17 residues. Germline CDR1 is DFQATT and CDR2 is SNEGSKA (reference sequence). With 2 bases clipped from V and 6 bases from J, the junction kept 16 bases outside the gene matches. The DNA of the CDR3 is TGCAGTGCTAGACCGATCGGGACTACTCTAACTATCAATGAGCAGTTCTTC. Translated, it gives CSARPIGTTLTINEQFF.

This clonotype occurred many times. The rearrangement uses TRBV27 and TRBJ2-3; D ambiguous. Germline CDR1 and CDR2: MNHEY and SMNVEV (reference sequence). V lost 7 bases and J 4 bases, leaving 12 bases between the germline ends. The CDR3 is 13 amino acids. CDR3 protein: CASNALKADTQYF. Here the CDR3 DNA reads TGTGCCAGCAACGCCCTAAAGGCAGATACGCAGTATTTT.

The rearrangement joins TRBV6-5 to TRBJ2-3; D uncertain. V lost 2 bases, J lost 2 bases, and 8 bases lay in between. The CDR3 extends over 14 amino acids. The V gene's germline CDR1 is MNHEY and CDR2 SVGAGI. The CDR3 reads CASSYRAYTDTQYF. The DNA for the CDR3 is TGTGCCAGCAGTTACCGGGCCTACACAGATACGCAGTATTTT.

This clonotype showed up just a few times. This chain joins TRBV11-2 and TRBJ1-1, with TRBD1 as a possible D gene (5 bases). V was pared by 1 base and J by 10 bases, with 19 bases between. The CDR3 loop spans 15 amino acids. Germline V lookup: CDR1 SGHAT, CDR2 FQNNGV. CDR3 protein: CASSLGQGPTLRAFF. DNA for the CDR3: TGTGCCAGCAGCTTAGGGCAGGGCCCCACACTGAGAGCTTTCTTT.

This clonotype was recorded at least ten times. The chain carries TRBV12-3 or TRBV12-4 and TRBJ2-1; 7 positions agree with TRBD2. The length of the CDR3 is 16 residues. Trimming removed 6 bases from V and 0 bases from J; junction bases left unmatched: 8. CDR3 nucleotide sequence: TGTGCCAGCAGCCTACTAGCGCCAAGCTCCTACAATGAGCAGTTCTTC. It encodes CASSLLAPSSYNEQFF.

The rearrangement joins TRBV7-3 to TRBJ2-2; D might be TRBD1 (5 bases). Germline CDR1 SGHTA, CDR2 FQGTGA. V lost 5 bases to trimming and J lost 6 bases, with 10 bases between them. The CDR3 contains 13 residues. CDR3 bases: TGTGCCAGCAGCCCACAGGTCCCCGGGGAGCTGTTTTTT. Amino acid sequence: CASSPQVPGELFF.

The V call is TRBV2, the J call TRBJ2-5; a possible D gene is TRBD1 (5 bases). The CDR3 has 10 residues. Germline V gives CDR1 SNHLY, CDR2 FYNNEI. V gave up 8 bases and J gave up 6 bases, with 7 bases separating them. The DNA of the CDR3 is TGTGCCAGCGGACAAAAGACCCAGTACTTC. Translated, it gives CASGQKTQYF.

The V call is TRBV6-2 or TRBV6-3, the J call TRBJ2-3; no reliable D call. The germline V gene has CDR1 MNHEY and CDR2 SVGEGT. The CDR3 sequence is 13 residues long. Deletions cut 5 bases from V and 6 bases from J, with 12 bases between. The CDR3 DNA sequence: TGTGCCAGCAGTCTCATTGTTCCGGATACGCAGTATTTT. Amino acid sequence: CASSLIVPDTQYF.

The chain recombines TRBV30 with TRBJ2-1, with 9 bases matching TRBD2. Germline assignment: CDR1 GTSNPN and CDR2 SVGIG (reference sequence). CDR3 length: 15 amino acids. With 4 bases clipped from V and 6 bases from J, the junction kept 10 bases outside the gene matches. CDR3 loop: CAWNGGRAWVNEQFF. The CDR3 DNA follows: TGTGCCTGGAATGGCGGGAGGGCCTGGGTCAATGAGCAGTTCTTC.

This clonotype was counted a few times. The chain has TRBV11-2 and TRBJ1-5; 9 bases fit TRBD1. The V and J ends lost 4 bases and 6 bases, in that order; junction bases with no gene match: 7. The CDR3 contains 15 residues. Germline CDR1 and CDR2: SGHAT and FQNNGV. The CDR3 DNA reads TGTGCCAGCAGCTCTGGGACAGGGAATAGTCAGCCCCAGCATTTT. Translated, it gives CASSSGTGNSQPQHF.

DNA of the CDR3: TGTGCCAGCAGCTCCCGATTACAGCCGTACGAGGATGAGCAGTTCTTC. This codes for CASSSRLQPYEDEQFF. The chain is built from TRBV7-8 and TRBJ2-1; D not resolved. Germline assignment: CDR1 SGHVS and CDR2 FQNEAQ. V dropped 4 bases and J dropped 8 bases, with 21 bases sitting between them. The CDR3 contains 16 residues.

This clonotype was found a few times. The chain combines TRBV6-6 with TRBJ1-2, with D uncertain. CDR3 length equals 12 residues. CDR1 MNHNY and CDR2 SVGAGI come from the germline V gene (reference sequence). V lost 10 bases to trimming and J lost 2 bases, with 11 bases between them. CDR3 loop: CATRRRNYGYTF. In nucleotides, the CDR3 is TGTGCCACCAGACGGCGCAACTATGGCTACACCTTC.

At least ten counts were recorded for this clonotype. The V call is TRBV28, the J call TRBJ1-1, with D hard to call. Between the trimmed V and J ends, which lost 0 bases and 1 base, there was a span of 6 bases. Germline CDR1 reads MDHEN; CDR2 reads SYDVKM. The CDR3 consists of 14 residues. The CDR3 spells CASSLWHSNTEAFF. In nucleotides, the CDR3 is TGTGCCAGCAGTTTATGGCACTCGAACACTGAAGCTTTCTTT. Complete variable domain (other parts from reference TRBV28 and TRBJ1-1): DVKVTQSSRYLVKRTGEKVFLECVQDMDHENMFWYRQDPGLGLRLIYFSYDVKMKEKGDIPEGYSVSREKKERFSLILESASTNQTSMYLCASSLWHSNTEAFFGQGTRLTVV.

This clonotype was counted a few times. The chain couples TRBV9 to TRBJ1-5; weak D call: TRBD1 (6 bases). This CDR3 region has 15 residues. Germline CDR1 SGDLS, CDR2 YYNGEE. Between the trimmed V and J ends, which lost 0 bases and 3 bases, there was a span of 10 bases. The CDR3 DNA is TGTGCCAGCAGCGTAGGAGGGGGAGCCAATCAGCCCCAGCATTTT. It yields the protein CASSVGGGANQPQHF.

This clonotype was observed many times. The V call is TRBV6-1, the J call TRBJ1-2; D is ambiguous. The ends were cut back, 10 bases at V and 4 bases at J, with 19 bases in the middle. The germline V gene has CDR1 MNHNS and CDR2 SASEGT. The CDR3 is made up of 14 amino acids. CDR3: CATKFSFRAYGYTF. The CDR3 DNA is TGTGCCACCAAATTTTCTTTTCGGGCCTATGGCTACACCTTC.

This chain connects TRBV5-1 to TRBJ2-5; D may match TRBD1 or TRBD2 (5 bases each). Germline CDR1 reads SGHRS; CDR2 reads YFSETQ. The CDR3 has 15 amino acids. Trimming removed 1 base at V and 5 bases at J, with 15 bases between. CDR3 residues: CASSLMNGDGETQYF. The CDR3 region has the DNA TGCGCCAGCAGCTTGATGAATGGGGACGGGGAGACCCAGTACTTC.

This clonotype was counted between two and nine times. The CDR3 is CASSFSIPGHRYNEQFF. The DNA for the CDR3 is TGTGCCAGCAGCTTCTCGATACCGGGACACCGGTACAATGAGCAGTTCTTC. The V gene is TRBV7-8, the J gene TRBJ2-1; perhaps TRBD1 as D (6 bases). The CDR3 consists of 17 residues. Trimming took off 3 bases at V and 4 bases at J, with 19 bases between the two ends. Germline loops: CDR1 SGHVS, CDR2 FQNEAQ.

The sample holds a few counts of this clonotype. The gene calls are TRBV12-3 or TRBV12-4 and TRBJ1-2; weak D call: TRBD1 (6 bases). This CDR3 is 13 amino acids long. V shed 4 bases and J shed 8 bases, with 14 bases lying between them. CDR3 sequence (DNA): TGTGCCAGCAGTTCACCGGGACATCGGGGCTACACCTTC. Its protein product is CASSSPGHRGYTF.

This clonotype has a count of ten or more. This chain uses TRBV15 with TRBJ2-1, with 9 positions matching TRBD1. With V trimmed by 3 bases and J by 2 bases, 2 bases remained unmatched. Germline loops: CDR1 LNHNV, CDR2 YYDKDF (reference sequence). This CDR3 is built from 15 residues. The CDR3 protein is CATSRTGGTYNEQFF. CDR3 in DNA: TGTGCCACCAGCAGGACAGGGGGGACCTACAATGAGCAGTTCTTC.

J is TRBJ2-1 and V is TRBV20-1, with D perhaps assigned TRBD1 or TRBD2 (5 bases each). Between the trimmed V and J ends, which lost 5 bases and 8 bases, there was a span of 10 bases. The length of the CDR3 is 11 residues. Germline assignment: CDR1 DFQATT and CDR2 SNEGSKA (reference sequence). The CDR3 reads CSAPRGDEQFF. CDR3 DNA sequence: TGCAGTGCTCCCAGAGGGGATGAGCAGTTCTTC.